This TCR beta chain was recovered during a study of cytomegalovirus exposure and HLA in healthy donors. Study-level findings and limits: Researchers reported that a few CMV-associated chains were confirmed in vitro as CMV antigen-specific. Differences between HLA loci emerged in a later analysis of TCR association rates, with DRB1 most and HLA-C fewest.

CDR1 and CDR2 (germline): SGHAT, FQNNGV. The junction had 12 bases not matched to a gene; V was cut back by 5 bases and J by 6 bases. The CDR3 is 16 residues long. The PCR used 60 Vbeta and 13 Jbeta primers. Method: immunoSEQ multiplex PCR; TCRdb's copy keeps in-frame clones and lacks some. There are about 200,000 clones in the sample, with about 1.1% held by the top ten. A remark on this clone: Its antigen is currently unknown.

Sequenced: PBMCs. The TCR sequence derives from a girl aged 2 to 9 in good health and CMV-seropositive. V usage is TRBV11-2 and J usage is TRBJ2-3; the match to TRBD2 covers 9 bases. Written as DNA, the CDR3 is TGTGCCAGCAGCCCGACTAGCGGTACTTGGGGGGATACGCAGTATTTT. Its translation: CASSPTSGTWGDTQYF.